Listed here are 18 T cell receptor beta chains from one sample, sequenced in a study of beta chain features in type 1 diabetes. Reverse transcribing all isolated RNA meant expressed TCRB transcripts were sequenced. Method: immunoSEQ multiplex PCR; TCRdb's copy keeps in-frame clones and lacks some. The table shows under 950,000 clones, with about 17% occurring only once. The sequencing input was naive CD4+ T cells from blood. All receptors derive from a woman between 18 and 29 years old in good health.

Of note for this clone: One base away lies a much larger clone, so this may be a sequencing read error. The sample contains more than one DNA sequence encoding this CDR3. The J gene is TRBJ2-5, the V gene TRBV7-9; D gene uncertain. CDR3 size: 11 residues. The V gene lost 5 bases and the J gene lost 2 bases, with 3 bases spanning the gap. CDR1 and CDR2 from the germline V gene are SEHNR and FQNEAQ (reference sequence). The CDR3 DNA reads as TGTGCCAGCAGCGAACAAGAGACCCAGTACTTC. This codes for CASSEQETQYF. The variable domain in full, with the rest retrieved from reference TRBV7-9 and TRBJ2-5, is DTGVSQNPRHKITKRGQNVTFRCDPISEHNRLYWYRQTLGQGPEFLTYFQNEAQLEKSRLLSDRFSAERPKGSFSTLEIQRTEQGDSAMYLCASSEQETQYFGPGTRLLVL.

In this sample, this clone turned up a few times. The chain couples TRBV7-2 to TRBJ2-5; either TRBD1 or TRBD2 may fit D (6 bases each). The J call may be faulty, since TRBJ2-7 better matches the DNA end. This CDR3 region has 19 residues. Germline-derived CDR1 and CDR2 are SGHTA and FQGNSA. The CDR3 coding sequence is TGTGCCAGCAGCGCAAAGGAGTCCGTGAAGGGGGGACCTACCTACGAGCAGTACTTC. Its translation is CASSAKESVKGGPTYEQYF.

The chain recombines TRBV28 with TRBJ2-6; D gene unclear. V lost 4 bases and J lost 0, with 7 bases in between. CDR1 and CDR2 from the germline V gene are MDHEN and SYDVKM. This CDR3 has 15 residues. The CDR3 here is CASSSYSSGANVLTF. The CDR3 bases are TGTGCCAGCAGTTCGTACAGCTCTGGGGCCAACGTCCTGACTTTC.

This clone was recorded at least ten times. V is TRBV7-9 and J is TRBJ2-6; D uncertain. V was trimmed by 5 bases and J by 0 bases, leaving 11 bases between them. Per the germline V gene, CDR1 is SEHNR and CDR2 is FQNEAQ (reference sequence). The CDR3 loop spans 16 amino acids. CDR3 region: CASSPRAGSGANVLTF. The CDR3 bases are TGTGCCAGCAGCCCCCGGGCAGGCTCTGGGGCCAACGTCCTGACTTTC.

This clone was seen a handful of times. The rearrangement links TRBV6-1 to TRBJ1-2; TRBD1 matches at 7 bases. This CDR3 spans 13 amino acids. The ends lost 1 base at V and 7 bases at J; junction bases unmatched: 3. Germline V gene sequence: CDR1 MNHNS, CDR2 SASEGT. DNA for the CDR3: TGTGCCAGCAGTGAAGGACAGGGAGTTGGCTACACCTTC. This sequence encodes CASSEGQGVGYTF.

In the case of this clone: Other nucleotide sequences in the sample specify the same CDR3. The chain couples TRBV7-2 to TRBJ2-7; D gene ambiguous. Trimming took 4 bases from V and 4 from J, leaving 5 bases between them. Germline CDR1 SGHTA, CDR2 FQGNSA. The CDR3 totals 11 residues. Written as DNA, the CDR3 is TGTGCCAGCAGCTCACTGTACGAGCAGTACTTC. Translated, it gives CASSSLYEQYF.

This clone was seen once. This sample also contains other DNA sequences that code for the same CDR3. CDR3 loop: CASSPTGAYEQYF. CDR3 bases: TGTGCCAGTAGTCCGACAGGGGCCTACGAGCAGTACTTC. The J gene is TRBJ2-7, the V gene TRBV19; 8 bases fit TRBD1. Trimming at V came to 5 bases and at J to 2 bases, leaving 2 bases not matched to a gene. The CDR3 contains 13 residues. The germline V gene encodes CDR1 LNHDA and CDR2 SQIVND (reference sequence).

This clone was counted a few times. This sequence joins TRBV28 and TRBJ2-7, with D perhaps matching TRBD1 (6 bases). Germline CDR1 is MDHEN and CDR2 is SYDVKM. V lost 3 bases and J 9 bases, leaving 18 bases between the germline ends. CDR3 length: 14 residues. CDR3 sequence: CASSFIGGSLGQYF. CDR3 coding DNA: TGTGCCAGCAGTTTCATAGGGGGAAGCCTGGGGCAGTACTTC.

The CDR3 is CASSYGGETQYF. CDR3 sequence (DNA): TGTGCCAGCAGCTATGGGGGAGAGACCCAGTACTTC. The V gene is TRBV5-8, the J gene TRBJ2-5; D is possibly TRBD1 or TRBD2 (5 bases each). Germline CDR1 SGHTS, CDR2 YDEGEE. The V end lost 3 bases, the J end lost 4 bases, and 7 bases lay between the germline ends. The CDR3 has 12 residues.

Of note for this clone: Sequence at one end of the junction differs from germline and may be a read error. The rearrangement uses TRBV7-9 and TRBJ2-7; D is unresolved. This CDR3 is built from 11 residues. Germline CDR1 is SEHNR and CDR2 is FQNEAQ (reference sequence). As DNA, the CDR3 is TGTGCCAGCAGCTTCTCCGACGAGCAGTACTTC. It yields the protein CASSFSDEQYF.

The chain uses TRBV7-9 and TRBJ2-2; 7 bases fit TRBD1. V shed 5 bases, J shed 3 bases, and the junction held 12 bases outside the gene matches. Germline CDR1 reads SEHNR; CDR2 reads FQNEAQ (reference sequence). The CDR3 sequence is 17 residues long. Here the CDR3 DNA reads TGTGCCAGCAGCCGAACACCACAGGGGAAGGACACCGGGGAGCTGTTTTTT. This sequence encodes CASSRTPQGKDTGELFF.

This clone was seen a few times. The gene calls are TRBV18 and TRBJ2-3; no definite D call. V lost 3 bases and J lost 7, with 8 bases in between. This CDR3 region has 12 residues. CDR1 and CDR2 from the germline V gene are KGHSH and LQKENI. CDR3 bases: TGTGCCAGCTCACCTGACCTTTATACGCAGTATTTT. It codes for CASSPDLYTQYF.

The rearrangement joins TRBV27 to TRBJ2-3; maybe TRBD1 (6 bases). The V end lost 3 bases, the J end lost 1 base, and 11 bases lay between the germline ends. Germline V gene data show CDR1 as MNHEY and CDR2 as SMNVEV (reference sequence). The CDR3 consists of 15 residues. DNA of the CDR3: TGTGCCAGCAGTTTTCAGGGGATGGGCACAGATACGCAGTATTTT. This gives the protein CASSFQGMGTDTQYF.

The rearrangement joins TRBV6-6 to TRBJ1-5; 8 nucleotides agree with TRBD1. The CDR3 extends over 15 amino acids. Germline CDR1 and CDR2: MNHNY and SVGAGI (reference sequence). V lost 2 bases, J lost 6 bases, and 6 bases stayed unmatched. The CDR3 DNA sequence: TGTGCCAGCAGTTACGGGGGGACAGGACTTCAGCCCCAGCATTTT. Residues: CASSYGGTGLQPQHF.

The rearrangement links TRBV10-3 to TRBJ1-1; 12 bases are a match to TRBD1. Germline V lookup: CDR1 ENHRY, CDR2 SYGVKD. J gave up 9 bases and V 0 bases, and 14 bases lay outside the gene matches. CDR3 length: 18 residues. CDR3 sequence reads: CAISESQGQGASRAQAFF. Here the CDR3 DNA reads TGTGCCATCAGTGAGTCTCAGGGACAGGGGGCTTCACGGGCTCAAGCTTTCTTT.

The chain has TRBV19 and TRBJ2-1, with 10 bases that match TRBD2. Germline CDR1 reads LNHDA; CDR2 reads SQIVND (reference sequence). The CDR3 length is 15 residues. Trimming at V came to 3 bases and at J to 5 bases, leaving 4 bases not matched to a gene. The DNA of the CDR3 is TGTGCCAGTAGTATTAGGACTAGCGGTAACAATGAGCAGTTCTTC. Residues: CASSIRTSGNNEQFF.

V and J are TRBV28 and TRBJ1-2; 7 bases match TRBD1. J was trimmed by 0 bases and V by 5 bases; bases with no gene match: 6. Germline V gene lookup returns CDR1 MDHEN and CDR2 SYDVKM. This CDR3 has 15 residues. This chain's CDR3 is CASSIRQGTNYGYTF. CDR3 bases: TGTGCCAGCAGTATAAGACAGGGAACTAACTATGGCTACACCTTC.

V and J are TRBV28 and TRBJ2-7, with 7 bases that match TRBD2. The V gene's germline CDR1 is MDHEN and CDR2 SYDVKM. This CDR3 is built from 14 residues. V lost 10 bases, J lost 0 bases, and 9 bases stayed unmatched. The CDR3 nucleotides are TGTGCCACAATCATCGGGGGGTCCTCCTACGAGCAGTACTTC. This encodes CATIIGGSSYEQYF.